The clone carrying this TCR beta chain was seen a handful of times. The same CDR3 arises from other DNA sequences in this sample as well. The source of the sample is a study of blood T cell repertoires in COVID-19. Across the study: From the United States, Italy and Spain came samples of acute and convalescent COVID-19.

Per the original methods: Reference gene primer amplification gave estimated nucleated cell counts. TCRdb's copy holds only in-frame clones and misses some; the assay was immunoSEQ multiplex PCR. V, J and clone size are those of that table, while D and trimming were read from the DNA. This sample has about 190,000 clones, with 87% found just once. The CDR3 sequence is 14 residues long. Looked up from germline, CDR1 is KGHDR and CDR2 is SFDVKD. Trimming shortened V by 2 bases and J by 8 bases, and 14 bases separated the two germline ends. V usage is TRBV24-1 and J usage is TRBJ1-2, with D perhaps TRBD1 (5 bases). This receptor was obtained from a man in his sixties with active or convalescent COVID-19. The specimen sequenced was peripheral blood. The CDR3 loop is CATSDSTAGGGYTF. The DNA for the CDR3 is TGTGCCACCAGTGATTCGACAGCGGGGGGAGGCTACACCTTC.